Listed below are T cell receptor beta chains from one sample, sequenced in a study of cytomegalovirus exposure and HLA in healthy donors. This table comes from immunoSEQ multiplex PCR, and its TCRdb copy is limited to in-frame clones, with some not included. The table has about 150,000 clones, roughly 80% seen once; the top ten hold approximately 3%. The sequencing input was PBMCs. The receptors were sampled from a male donor in good health and CMV-seronegative. The conserved cysteine and the conserved F or W are not part of the CDR3 here.

TRBJ1-2 | TRBV28 | 13 | ASSFPQGEGAGYT
TRBJ1-1 | TRBV6-5 | 13 | ASSPGQGARTEAF
TRBJ2-1 | TRBV25-1 | 13 | ASSETSGSENEQF
TRBJ2-1 | TRBV28 | 11 | ASSLGLGAWQF
TRBJ1-4 | TRBV4-2 | 12 | ASSVAGYNEKLF
TRBJ1-3 | TRBV28 | 13 | ASSVTGDSGNTIY
TRBJ1-2 | TRBV4-3 | 11 | ASSRTGVGGYT
TRBJ1-1 | TRBV5-1 | 15 | ASSLGGTGGMNTEAF
TRBJ1-4 | TRBV5-1 | 12 | ASSFSSGVEKLF
TRBJ2-2 | TRBV11-2 | 13 | ASSFTLGGTGELF
TRBJ2-3 | TRBV5-5 | 14 | ASSLEASPSTDTQY
TRBJ2-1 | TRBV9 | 12 | ASSVGGGINEQF
TRBJ2-7 | TRBV7-9 | 11 | ASSVVASYEQY
TRBJ1-4 | TRBV19 | 12 | ASSISATNEKLF
TRBJ2-1 | TRBV5-6 | 11 | ASSLSSSIEQF
TRBJ2-5 | TRBV27 | 14 | ASSPGTSFYQETQY
TRBJ2-7 | TRBV5-4 | 14 | ASSRTSGGLSYEQY
TRBJ2-5 | TRBV28 | 11 | ASSLGTPKTQY
TRBJ1-1 | TRBV7-9 | 9 | ASSQNTEAF
TRBJ1-3 | TRBV9 | 12 | ASSVRLDGNTIY
TRBJ2-1 | TRBV7-3 | 10 | ASSPGGNEQF
TRBJ2-3 | TRBV11-3 | 11 | ASSSTSTDTQY
TRBJ2-3 | TRBV28 | 16 | ASSLEASGRKSTDTQY
TRBJ2-1 | TRBV2 | 15 | ASSDPSGDDSYNEQF
TRBJ2-7 | TRBV7-2 | 13 | ASSLLAGGPYEQY
TRBJ2-7 | TRBV27 | 12 | ASSLGIGRAPQY
TRBJ2-7 | TRBV4-1 | 14 | ASSQTMGPRAYEQY
TRBJ2-3 | TRBV6-1 | 12 | ASSISEITDTQY
TRBJ2-3 | TRBV5-1 | 12 | ASSPTSRGDTQY
TRBJ2-2 | TRBV4-2 | 13 | ASSQVGGETGELF
TRBJ1-1 | TRBV18 | 13 | ASSPPGQRNTEAF
TRBJ2-7 | TRBV18 | 15 | ASSPVSSGRKSYEQY
TRBJ2-5 | TRBV5-6 | 15 | ASSRGTSGRGEETQY
TRBJ1-6 | TRBV11-1 | 13 | ASSFRDRDGSPLH
TRBJ1-3 | TRBV9 | 12 | ASSEGLSGNTIY
TRBJ2-3 | TRBV29-1 | 11 | SVTGDSTDTQY
TRBJ1-4 | TRBV9 | 12 | ASSVGQVNEKLF
TRBJ2-7 | TRBV9 | 13 | ASSVGLAGAYEQY
TRBJ2-2 | TRBV5-1 | 15 | ASSLVAGVTYTGELF
TRBJ1-3 | TRBV4-2 | 13 | ASSQEGDPHRGIY
TRBJ2-1 | TRBV6-5 | 13 | ASSYSLGPRNEQF
TRBJ2-7 | TRBV5-1 | 12 | ASSAGTEAYEQY
TRBJ1-3 | TRBV7-9 | 14 | ASSFLGPISGNTIY
TRBJ2-3 | TRBV15 | 13 | ATSRGGRSTDTQY
TRBJ2-5 | TRBV7-2 | 13 | ASSLGGRGAETQY
TRBJ2-1 | TRBV19 | 13 | ASSPRDRGSDEQF
TRBJ1-1 | TRBV29-1 | 9 | SVMTFEVAF
TRBJ2-3 | TRBV6-4 | 14 | ASSDSMGQGTDTQY
TRBJ2-5 | TRBV28 | 9 | ASSREETQY
TRBJ1-4 | TRBV6-5 | 11 | ASRDRMHEKLF
TRBJ2-1 | TRBV28 | 13 | ASSLSWRRNNEQF
TRBJ2-1 | TRBV27 | 10 | ATKLYGDSTF
TRBJ1-2 | TRBV5-4 | 12 | ASSMDPGGYGYT
TRBJ2-1 | TRBV4-3 | 12 | ASSQWRELNEQF
TRBJ1-5 | TRBV27 | 13 | ASSLFPMRNQPQH
TRBJ1-5 | TRBV2 | 13 | ASSGAGWSNQPQH
TRBJ2-3 | TRBV15 | 13 | ATSRLAGAADTQY